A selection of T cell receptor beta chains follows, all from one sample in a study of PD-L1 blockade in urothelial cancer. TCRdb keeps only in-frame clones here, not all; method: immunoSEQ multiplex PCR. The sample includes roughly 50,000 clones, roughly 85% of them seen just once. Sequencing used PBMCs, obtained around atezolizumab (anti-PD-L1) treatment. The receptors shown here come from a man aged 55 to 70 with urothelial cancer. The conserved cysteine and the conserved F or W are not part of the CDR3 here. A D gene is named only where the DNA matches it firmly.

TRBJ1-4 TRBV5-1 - ASSQRQAANEKLF
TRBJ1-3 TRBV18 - ASSPQGGSVSGNTIY
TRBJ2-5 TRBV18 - ASSPGAGETQY
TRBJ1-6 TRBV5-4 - ASSLDSVSYNSPLH
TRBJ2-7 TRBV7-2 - ASSLAFTYEQY
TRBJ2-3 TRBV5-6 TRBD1 ASPGDRGRADTQY
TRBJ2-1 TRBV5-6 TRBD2 ASSFRSSGGLGNEQF
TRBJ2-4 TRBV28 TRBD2 ASSPRLAGGSTAKNIQY
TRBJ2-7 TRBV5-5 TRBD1 ASTGQGIYEQY
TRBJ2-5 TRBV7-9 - ASSLFGPQETQY
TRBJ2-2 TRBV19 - ARQRGMTELPNTGELF
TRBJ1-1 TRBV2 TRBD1 ASSSLGQVNTEAF
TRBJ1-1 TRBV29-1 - SVDGGGDYTEAF
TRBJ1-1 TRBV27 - ASSPDRGDTEAF
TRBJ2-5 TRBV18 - ASSQSGQETQY
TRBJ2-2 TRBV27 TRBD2 ASRLRGVENTGELF
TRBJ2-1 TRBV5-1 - ASTFQAGPRNEQF
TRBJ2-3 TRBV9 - ASSLQGTLTRDTQY
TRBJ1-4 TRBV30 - AWSVKEGMRTNEKLF
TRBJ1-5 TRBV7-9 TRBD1 ASSLGRGLDQPQH
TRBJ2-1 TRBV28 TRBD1 ASNRDRPYEQF
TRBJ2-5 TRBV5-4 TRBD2 ASSLGPGAGGTETQY
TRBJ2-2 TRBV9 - ASSGLRERHGELF
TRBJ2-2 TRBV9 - ASSGGGSGELF
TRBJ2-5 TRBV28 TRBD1 ASSLIAGTGGEKTQY
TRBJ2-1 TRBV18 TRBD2 ASSPLKASGGLDEQF
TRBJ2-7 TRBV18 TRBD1 ASSPGQPYEQY
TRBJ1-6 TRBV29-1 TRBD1 SVQGTGGSPLH
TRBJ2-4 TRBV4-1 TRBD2 ASSQDPGRGTKNIQY
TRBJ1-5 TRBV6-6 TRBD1 ASSYEGGDNQPQH
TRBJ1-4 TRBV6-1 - ASSGVVGGDNEKLF
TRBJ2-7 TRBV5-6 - ASSSIFYEQY
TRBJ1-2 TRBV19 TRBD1 ASSKQGNYGYT
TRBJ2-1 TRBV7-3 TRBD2 ASSLASGGYNEQF
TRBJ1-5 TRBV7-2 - ASSLDRASQPQH
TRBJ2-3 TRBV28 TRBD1 ASTFVDRDTDTQY
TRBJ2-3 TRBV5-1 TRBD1 ASSSGTVTDTQY
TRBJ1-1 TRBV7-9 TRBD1 ASSPLFRGQTEAF
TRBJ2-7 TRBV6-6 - ASSYPTSQSYEQY
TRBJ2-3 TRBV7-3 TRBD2 ASSQTSGTDTQY
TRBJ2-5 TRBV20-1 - SARARETQY